One sample yielded the 18 T cell receptor beta chains listed below, sequenced in a study of T-cell reconstitution after alpha-beta-depleted transplantation in children. Preparation of the TCRbeta library used unique molecular identifiers. TCRdb passed the PCR reads through MiXCR, listing each CDR3 protein once. The data contain a few hundred thousand distinct CDR3 sequences, about 9.6% of them seen just once; the ten biggest clones take up 5% to 5.5%. The sequencing used PBMCs from the stem cell graft donor, collected from the stem cell graft. The receptors stem from a human donor who donated a stem cell graft to a child with SCID.

In its sample, this clonotype was seen a few times. The chain uses TRBV5-6 and TRBJ1-4; unclear D gene. The CDR3 has 16 amino acids. V lost 0 bases, J lost 5 bases, and 14 bases lay in between. Germline CDR1 SGHDT, CDR2 YYEEEE. CDR3 bases: TGTGCCAGCAGCTTGGAGCTGGGCCGCCTAAATGAAAAACTGTTTTTT. Translated, it gives CASSLELGRLNEKLFF.

This clonotype was counted ten times or more. The V call is TRBV6-1, the J call TRBJ2-3, with D maybe TRBD2 (7 bases). CDR3 length equals 14 residues. The germline V and J ends were trimmed by 8 bases and 0 bases, with 12 bases remaining between them. Germline CDR1 MNHNS, CDR2 SASEGT. CDR3 in DNA: TGTGCCAGCTCCCGGGGGGCCAGCACAGATACGCAGTATTTT. It specifies CASSRGASTDTQYF.

This clonotype was recorded many times. The V gene is TRBV6-2 or TRBV6-3, the J gene TRBJ2-5; D unclear. This CDR3 is built from 13 residues. Germline V gene sequence: CDR1 MNHEY, CDR2 SVGEGT. The ends were cut back, 6 bases at V and 1 base at J, with 9 bases in the middle. The CDR3 loop reads CASSPLPQETQYF. The CDR3 region has the DNA TGTGCCAGCAGCCCGCTCCCCCAAGAGACCCAGTACTTC.

There are many counts of this clonotype. This chain links TRBV5-5 with TRBJ2-7; 7 nucleotides line up with TRBD1. This CDR3 spans 14 amino acids. Unmatched junction bases numbered 6, after V lost 4 bases and J lost 2 bases. Germline V gene lookup returns CDR1 SGHKS and CDR2 YYEKEE (reference sequence). The chain's CDR3 is CASSTRDRTYEQYF. The CDR3 coding sequence is TGTGCCAGCAGCACCCGGGACAGAACCTACGAGCAGTACTTC.

This clonotype was seen many times. The chain recombines TRBV5-1 with TRBJ1-1; weak D call: TRBD1 (5 bases). The V and J ends lost 2 bases and 1 base respectively, with 12 bases between them. Germline V gives CDR1 SGHRS, CDR2 YFSETQ. There are 15 residues in the CDR3. The CDR3 DNA sequence: TGCGCCAGCAGCTTCAGGGCCGGGGAGAACACTGAAGCTTTCTTT. Its protein product is CASSFRAGENTEAFF.

This clonotype was seen many times. The rearrangement uses TRBV20-1 and TRBJ1-1; 9 bases are shared with TRBD1. The CDR3 is 14 amino acids. The germline CDR1 and CDR2 sequences are DFQATT and SNEGSKA (reference sequence). The J segment lost 2 bases and the V segment lost 2 bases, leaving 3 bases of the junction unmatched. For the CDR3, the DNA is TGCAGTGCTAGAAAACAGGGGGCTAACACTGAAGCTTTCTTT. It specifies CSARKQGANTEAFF.

This clonotype was counted at least ten times. The chain recombines TRBV7-3 with TRBJ2-1; 9 bases map to TRBD1. Per germline, CDR1 SGHTA and CDR2 FQGTGA. CDR3 length: 17 amino acids. The J segment lost 7 bases and the V segment lost 2 bases, leaving 12 bases of the junction unmatched. The CDR3 sequence: CASSLSAGTGRVNEQFF. In DNA form, the CDR3 reads TGTGCCAGCAGCTTATCGGCCGGGACAGGGAGGGTGAATGAGCAGTTCTTC. Full variable domain (outside the CDR3, taken from reference TRBV7-3 and TRBJ2-1): GAGVSQTPSNKVTEKGKYVELRCDPISGHTALYWYRQSLGQGPEFLIYFQGTGAADDSGLPNDRFFAVRPEGSVSTLKIQRTERGDSAVYLCASSLSAGTGRVNEQFFGPGTRLTVL.

This clonotype was counted ten times or more. The rearrangement joins TRBV10-3 to TRBJ1-1, with D possibly TRBD1 on 6 matching bases. CDR1 and CDR2 from the germline V gene are ENHRY and SYGVKD. The CDR3 covers 13 residues. V shed 2 bases and J shed 12 bases, with 16 bases lying between them. The CDR3 nucleotides are TGTGCCATCAGTGAGCCAGGGGAGAGCGGGTCTTTCTTT. It codes for CAISEPGESGSFF.

This clonotype was observed a handful of times. The chain joins TRBV6-1 to TRBJ1-1, with D tentatively TRBD1 (5 bases). Trimming removed 4 bases from V and 4 bases from J, with 10 bases in between. There are 13 residues in the CDR3. Germline-derived CDR1 and CDR2 are MNHNS and SASEGT. CDR3 loop: CASSAGAGTEAFF. CDR3 DNA: TGTGCCAGCAGTGCCGGGGCCGGCACTGAAGCTTTCTTT.

This clonotype was detected ten times or more. V is TRBV7-9 and J is TRBJ2-7; 8 positions agree with TRBD1. V was clipped by 5 bases and J by 3 bases; unmatched bases: 9. Per germline, CDR1 SEHNR and CDR2 FQNEAQ (reference sequence). This CDR3 is 15 amino acids long. The CDR3 loop reads CASSPTGTGLYEQYF. CDR3 coding DNA: TGTGCCAGCAGCCCGACCGGGACAGGACTCTACGAGCAGTACTTC.

For this clonotype: Since a much larger clone is just one base distant, this may be a read error. V usage is TRBV20-1 and J usage is TRBJ2-1; possibly TRBD2 for D (5 bases). CDR3 length: 12 residues. CDR1 and CDR2 from the germline V gene are DFQATT and SNEGSKA (reference sequence). The CDR3 DNA follows: TGCAGTGCTAGACTGGGGAGCAATGAGCAGTCCTTC. Its protein product is CSARLGSNEQSF.

This clonotype showed up many times. V usage is TRBV29-1 and J usage is TRBJ2-3, with D hard to call. The CDR3 has 13 amino acids. Germline loops: CDR1 SQVTM, CDR2 ANQGSEA. The V end was cut by 4 bases, the J end by 5 bases, with 13 bases between. CDR3 bases: TGCAGCGTTGTGTCATTCGATAGAGATACGCAGTATTTT. Its protein product is CSVVSFDRDTQYF.

This clonotype has ten or more counts. The V gene is TRBV5-1, the J gene TRBJ1-5; D remains unclear. V was clipped by 0 bases and J by 5 bases, with 9 bases between them. The CDR3 has 14 residues. Germline V lookup: CDR1 SGHRS, CDR2 YFSETQ. The CDR3 region is CASSLEGTDQPQHF. The CDR3 nucleotides read TGCGCCAGCAGCTTGGAGGGCACTGATCAGCCCCAGCATTTT.

At least ten counts were recorded for this clonotype. The J gene is TRBJ2-7, the V gene TRBV5-6; 8 positions match TRBD1. After removal of 4 bases from V and 1 base from J, the junction contained 10 bases not matched to a gene. Germline assignment: CDR1 SGHDT and CDR2 YYEEEE. CDR3 length: 16 amino acids. This CDR3 is CASSPSTGVLSYEQYF. CDR3 nucleotide sequence: TGTGCCAGCAGCCCATCGACAGGGGTCCTTTCCTACGAGCAGTACTTC. Full variable domain (rest looked up from reference TRBV5-6 and TRBJ2-7): DAGVTQSPTHLIKTRGQQVTLRCSPKSGHDTVSWYQQALGQGPQFIFQYYEEEERQRGNFPDRFSGHQFPNYSSELNVNALLLGDSALYLCASSPSTGVLSYEQYFGPGTRLTVT.

Comment on this clonotype: One end of the junction does not line up with germline, which may come from a read error. V is TRBV5-4 and J is TRBJ2-7, with D unclear. Germline CDR1 is SGHNT and CDR2 is YYREEE (reference sequence). The CDR3 length is 13 residues. The CDR3 sequence is CAISFGPLCEQYF. Here the CDR3 DNA reads TGTGCCATCAGCTTCGGGCCCCTCTGCGAGCAGTACTTC.

This clonotype was found a few times. The V call is TRBV5-1, the J call TRBJ1-1, with D perhaps matching TRBD1 (6 bases). Germline V gene sequence: CDR1 SGHRS, CDR2 YFSETQ. The CDR3 is made up of 14 amino acids. Trimming took off 3 bases at V and 1 base at J, with 10 bases between the two ends. The CDR3 spells CASSSTGWNTEAFF. The CDR3 nucleotides are TGCGCCAGCAGCTCTACAGGGTGGAACACTGAAGCTTTCTTT.

The chain has TRBV7-2 and TRBJ1-4; no clear D gene. Trimming pared 11 bases from V and 7 bases from J, leaving 17 bases between. Germline CDR1 is SGHTA and CDR2 is FQGNSA. The CDR3 is 13 residues long. The CDR3 sequence: CASAWSTIEKLFF. DNA of the CDR3: TGTGCCTCCGCGTGGAGTACAATTGAAAAACTGTTTTTT.

This clonotype appeared many times. V and J are TRBV4-3 and TRBJ1-1, with D unresolved. Germline CDR1 is LGHNA and CDR2 is YSLEER. The V end was cut by 1 base, the J end by 1 base, with 10 bases between. The length of the CDR3 is 15 residues. The chain's CDR3 is CASSQGMAQNTEAFF. CDR3 nucleotides: TGCGCCAGCAGCCAAGGAATGGCACAGAACACTGAAGCTTTCTTT.